This T cell receptor beta chain comes out of a study of early T cells in non-severe SARS-CoV-2 infection. Study-level results: Database matching using VDJdb favored anti-spike CD8 responses, with private and CD4 specificities left missing.

This clonotype has more than one count but fewer than ten. What it binds is not known. TCRdb reanalysed the 5' RACE reads using MiXCR and keeps one entry per CDR3 protein. Of 40,000 or so distinct CDR3 sequences listed, about 8% are singletons. There are 12 residues in the CDR3. V was shortened by 7 bases and J by 7 bases, with 11 bases between the two germline ends. Sequenced here: whole blood, sampled at baseline. The TCR was taken from an adult who was a healthcare worker with PCR-confirmed SARS-CoV-2 infection or an uninfected control (not recorded which). The rearrangement joins TRBV12-3 or TRBV12-4 to TRBJ2-1; D perhaps matches TRBD1 (5 bases). The CDR3 DNA follows: TGTGCCAGCACCATCGACAGAAATGAGCAGTTCTTC. As protein: CASTIDRNEQFF.